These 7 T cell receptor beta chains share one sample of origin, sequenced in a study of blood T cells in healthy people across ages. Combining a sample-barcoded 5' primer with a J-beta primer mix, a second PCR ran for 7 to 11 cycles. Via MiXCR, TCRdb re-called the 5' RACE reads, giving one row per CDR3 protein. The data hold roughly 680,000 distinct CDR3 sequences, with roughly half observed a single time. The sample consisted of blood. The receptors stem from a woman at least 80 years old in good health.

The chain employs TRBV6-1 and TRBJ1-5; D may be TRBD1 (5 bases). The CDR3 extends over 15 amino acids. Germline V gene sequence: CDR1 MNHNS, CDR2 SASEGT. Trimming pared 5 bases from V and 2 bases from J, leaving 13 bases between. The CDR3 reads CASSPNRGGNQPQHF. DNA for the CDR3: TGTGCCAGCAGTCCAAACCGGGGGGGCAATCAGCCCCAGCATTTT.

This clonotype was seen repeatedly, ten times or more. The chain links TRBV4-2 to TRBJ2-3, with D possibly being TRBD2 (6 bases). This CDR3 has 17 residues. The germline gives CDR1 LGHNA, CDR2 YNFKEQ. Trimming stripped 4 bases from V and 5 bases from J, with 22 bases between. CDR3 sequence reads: CASSLEGQGLFKDTQYF. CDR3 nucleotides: TGTGCCAGCAGCCTAGAAGGGCAGGGACTCTTCAAAGATACGCAGTATTTT.

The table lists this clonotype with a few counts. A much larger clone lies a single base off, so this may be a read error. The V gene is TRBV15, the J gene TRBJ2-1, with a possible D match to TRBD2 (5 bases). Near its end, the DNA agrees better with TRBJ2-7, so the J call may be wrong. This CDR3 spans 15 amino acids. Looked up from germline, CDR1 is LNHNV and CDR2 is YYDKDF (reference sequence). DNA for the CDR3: TGTGCCACCAGCGGACGGGAAGATGCCTACAATGAGCAGTACTTC. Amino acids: CATSGREDAYNEQYF.

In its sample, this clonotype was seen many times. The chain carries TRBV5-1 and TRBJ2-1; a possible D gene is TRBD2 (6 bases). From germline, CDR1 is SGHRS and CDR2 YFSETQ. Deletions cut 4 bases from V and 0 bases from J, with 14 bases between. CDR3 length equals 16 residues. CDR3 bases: TGCGCCAGCAGCGCCGCTAGCGTGGGCTCCTACAATGAGCAGTTCTTC. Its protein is CASSAASVGSYNEQFF.

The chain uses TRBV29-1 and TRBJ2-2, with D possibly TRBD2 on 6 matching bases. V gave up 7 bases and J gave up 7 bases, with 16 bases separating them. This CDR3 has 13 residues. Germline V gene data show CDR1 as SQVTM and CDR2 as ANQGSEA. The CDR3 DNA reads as TGCAGCGCCAAACAGACTAGTATCGGGGAGCTGTTTTTT. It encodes CSAKQTSIGELFF.

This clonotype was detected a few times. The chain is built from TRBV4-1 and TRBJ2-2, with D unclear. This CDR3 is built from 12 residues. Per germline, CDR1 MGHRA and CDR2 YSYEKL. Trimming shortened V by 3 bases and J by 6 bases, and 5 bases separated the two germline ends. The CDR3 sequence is CASSHGPGELFF. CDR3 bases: TGCGCCAGCAGCCACGGTCCCGGGGAGCTGTTTTTT.

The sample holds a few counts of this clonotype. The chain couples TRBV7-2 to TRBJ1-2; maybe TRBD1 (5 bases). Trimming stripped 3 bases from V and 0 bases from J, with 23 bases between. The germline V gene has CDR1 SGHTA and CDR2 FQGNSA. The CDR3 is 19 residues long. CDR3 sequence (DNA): TGTGCCAGCAGCTTCCGTACCCCTAAACCAGGGACGACTAACTATGGCTACACCTTC. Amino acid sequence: CASSFRTPKPGTTNYGYTF.